A selection of T cell receptor beta chains follows, all from one sample in a study of Ad26.COV2.S vaccination and SARS-CoV-2 variants. Assay: immunoSEQ multiplex PCR; the TCRdb copy retains only in-frame clones and omits some. The table includes fewer than 400,000 clones, 75% to 90% detected once. Sequences were derived from peripheral blood, sampled in a trial of Ad26.COV2.S vaccine versus placebo. These receptors were collected from a person aged 18-60 years who received the Ad26.COV2.S COVID-19 vaccine or a placebo. Each CDR3 is given with its conserved first and last residue. Fields, in order: J gene, clone size, D gene, CDR3 length, V gene, CDR3 DNA, CDR3 protein. D genes are given only for firm matches. Clone size is given for some rows only: seen once, a few or many times, or a class if the clone is expanded.

>TRBJ1-2|-|-|13|TRBV18
TGTGCCAGCTCGGAGGGCGCCCACTATGGCTACACCTTC
CASSEGAHYGYTF
>TRBJ2-1|-|-|13|TRBV29-1
TGCAGCGTTGACCTTGACGGCTACAATGAGCAGTTCTTC
CSVDLDGYNEQFF
>TRBJ1-5|-|TRBD1|15|TRBV27
TGTGCCAGCAGCCGACAGGGGAAGGGCAATCAGCCCCAGCATTTT
CASSRQGKGNQPQHF
>TRBJ2-5|once|-|11|TRBV6-2/TRBV6-3
TGTGCCAGCAGTTTCAAAGAGACCCAGTACTTC
CASSFKETQYF
>TRBJ2-7|-|TRBD2|16|TRBV5-1
TGCGCCAGCAGCTCGAGTGCGGCGGGGGGCGTCTACGAGCAGTACTTC
CASSSSAAGGVYEQYF
>TRBJ1-6|few|-|13|TRBV2
TGTGCCAGCACCCCAGAGAGGGAATCACCCCTCCACTTT
CASTPERESPLHF
>TRBJ2-2|-|-|14|TRBV7-2
TGTGCCAGCAGCTCGGGTCCCCCCACCGGGGAGCTGTTTTTT
CASSSGPPTGELFF
>TRBJ2-2|-|-|16|TRBV23-1
TGCGCCAGCAGTCAATCCCACAGGGCGGTCGCCGGGGAGCTGTTTTTT
CASSQSHRAVAGELFF
>TRBJ1-2|-|-|14|TRBV6-1
TGTGCCAGCAGTGAAGGGCTACCAAACTATGGCTACACCTTC
CASSEGLPNYGYTF
>TRBJ2-2|-|-|16|TRBV7-3
TGTGCCAGCAGCTCAGCGGGCCAGGGCGGTGCCGGGGAGCTGTTTTTT
CASSSAGQGGAGELFF
>TRBJ2-2|-|-|12|TRBV12-5
TGTGCTAGTGGCCCGGACGTCGGGGAGCTGTTTTTT
CASGPDVGELFF
>TRBJ2-1|-|TRBD2|15|TRBV19
TGTGCCAGTAGTGCCGGGACTAGCGGGATCAATGAGCAGTTCTTC
CASSAGTSGINEQFF
>TRBJ2-3|-|TRBD2|15|TRBV7-3
TGTGCCAGCAGCTTGATAGCGGGAGTTGCAGATACGCAGTATTTT
CASSLIAGVADTQYF
>TRBJ2-1|-|-|19|TRBV7-2
TGTGCCAGCAGCTTATTCCAGTCTGAATCTTCAGACTTCTACAATGAGCAGTTCTTC
CASSLFQSESSDFYNEQFF
>TRBJ2-1|-|-|13|TRBV18
TGTGCCAGCTCTCCCCTCGAAAGTAATGAGCAGTTCTTC
CASSPLESNEQFF
>TRBJ2-2|-|-|16|TRBV11-2
TGTGCCAGCACCGTCCTCATGGGGGTCCCTACCGGGGAGCTGTTTTTT
CASTVLMGVPTGELFF
>TRBJ1-6|-|-|16|TRBV9
TGTGCCAGCAGCGTAGGGCCGATTGGCAATAATTCACCCCTCCACTTT
CASSVGPIGNNSPLHF
>TRBJ1-1|-|-|14|TRBV7-2
TGTGCCAGCAGCTCTCTCGGGGTGAACACTGAAGCTTTCTTT
CASSSLGVNTEAFF
>TRBJ1-4|-|-|16|TRBV7-2
TGTGCCAGCAGCTTAGGAACGGGGGCGCGAGCCGAAAAACTGTTTTTT
CASSLGTGARAEKLFF
>TRBJ1-3|-|TRBD1|15|TRBV30
TGTGCCTGGAGTGGACAGGGAGGTCTTGGAAACACCATATATTTT
CAWSGQGGLGNTIYF
>TRBJ2-3|-|TRBD1|16|TRBV6-6
TGTGCCAGCAGTTACTTGACAGGGTCCCCCACAGATACGCAGTATTTT
CASSYLTGSPTDTQYF
>TRBJ2-1|-|TRBD2|14|TRBV5-1
TGCGCCAGCAGCTCCGGTGCGACTAGCGCCGAGCAGTTCTTC
CASSSGATSAEQFF
>TRBJ2-4|-|-|16|TRBV3-1/TRBV3-2
TGTGCCAGCAGCCAACCCCAGGTAGGGGCTCAAAACATTCAGTACTTC
CASSQPQVGAQNIQYF
>TRBJ1-5|-|-|12|TRBV30
TGTGCCTGGAGGGTCTCGGGGCAGCCCCAGCATTTT
CAWRVSGQPQHF
>TRBJ1-2|few|TRBD1|13|TRBV7-8
TGTGCCAGCAGCCTAGGACAGGGGGGTGGCTACACCTTC
CASSLGQGGGYTF
>TRBJ2-3|-|TRBD2|16|TRBV11-2
TGTGCCAGCAGCTTACCCCTAGCGGGCAGCACAGATACGCAGTATTTT
CASSLPLAGSTDTQYF
>TRBJ1-2|-|-|13|TRBV30
TGTGCCTGGAGTGCTGTTAATTCCTATGGCTACACCTTC
CAWSAVNSYGYTF
>TRBJ2-3|-|-|13|TRBV10-3
TGTGCCATCAGTGTGATAGACACAGATACGCAGTATTTT
CAISVIDTDTQYF
>TRBJ2-1|-|-|13|TRBV10-1
TGCGCCAGCAGTGACGACCTATACAATGAGCAGTTCTTC
CASSDDLYNEQFF